Sequencing of this T cell receptor (beta chain) was carried out in a study of cytomegalovirus exposure and HLA in healthy donors. Study at large: An earlier analysis identified approximately 120 million unique TCR beta sequences in 150 million to 200 million T cells. Most donors, 70% to 85% of approximately 400 genotyped, fell in the Caucasian-associated ancestry cluster.

These donors, healthy bone marrow donors, were studied. V dropped 1 base and J dropped 9 bases, with 13 bases sitting between them. Looked up from germline, CDR1 is SGHRS and CDR2 is YFSETQ. The CDR3 consists of 13 residues. Primers included in the PCR were 60 Vbeta and 13 Jbeta primers. TCRdb's copy holds only in-frame clones and misses some; the assay was immunoSEQ multiplex PCR. The table lists about 92,000 clones, roughly 80% of them singletons. General study results and limits: Three of the chains that were CMV-associated were confirmed in vitro to be specific for CMV antigens.

Note on this clone: Its target is not known.

This receptor was taken from a girl aged 2 to 10 in good health and CMV-seropositive. This chain uses TRBV5-1 with TRBJ2-5, with D perhaps matching TRBD2 (5 bases). Sequenced: PBMCs. Written as DNA, the CDR3 is TGCGCCAGCAGCTTGAGCGACGGGATGGCCCAGTACTTC. This encodes CASSLSDGMAQYF.